The 23 T cell receptor beta chains listed next were all sequenced from one sample in a study of blood T cell repertoires in COVID-19. Produced via immunoSEQ multiplex PCR; TCRdb's table is partial and in-frame only. This table has about 250,000 clones, 80% to 85% appearing once. The specimen was peripheral blood. The receptors derive from a person aged 70 to 80 with COVID-19, enrolled during active disease.

The chain joins TRBV30 to TRBJ1-4; 9 nucleotides agree with TRBD1. Germline trimming cut 3 bases from V and 7 bases from J; bases unmatched to any gene: 6. Germline lookup yields CDR1 GTSNPN and CDR2 SVGIG (reference sequence). The CDR3 is made up of 14 amino acids. The CDR3 DNA reads as TGTGCCTGGAGCTGGACAGGGGCGGGTGAAAAACTGTTTTTT. As protein: CAWSWTGAGEKLFF.

This chain uses TRBV19 with TRBJ2-7; TRBD1 matches 7 bases. CDR3 length equals 17 residues. Per germline, CDR1 LNHDA and CDR2 SQIVND (reference sequence). Trimming at V came to 5 bases and at J to 1 base, leaving 14 bases not matched to a gene. The CDR3, as DNA: TGTGCCAGTAGTCCCGACGGGAACAGGGGTGGTTCCTACGAGCAGTACTTC. Protein product: CASSPDGNRGGSYEQYF.

The chain joins TRBV6-2 or TRBV6-3 to TRBJ2-1; 7 bases are a match to TRBD2. Per germline, CDR1 MNHEY and CDR2 SVGEGT. The junction had 13 bases not matched to a gene; V was cut back by 2 bases and J by 9 bases. The CDR3 is made up of 16 amino acids. The CDR3, as DNA: TGTGCCAGCAGTTACCCCGGGGAGCGGGGTACCGGTGAGCAGTTCTTC. Protein product: CASSYPGERGTGEQFF.

V is TRBV9 and J is TRBJ2-1; perhaps TRBD2 as D (6 bases). Trimming removed 0 bases from V and 4 bases from J, with 14 bases in between. There are 16 residues in the CDR3. Germline V gene lookup returns CDR1 SGDLS and CDR2 YYNGEE. The CDR3 is CASSVGGAGPYNEQFF. For the CDR3, the DNA is TGTGCCAGCAGCGTAGGGGGCGCGGGACCTTACAATGAGCAGTTCTTC.

The chain links TRBV30 to TRBJ2-7; the D gene is possibly TRBD2 (6 bases). The CDR3 has 13 amino acids. Trimming left V 5 bases short and J 9 bases short, with 20 bases between. CDR1 is GTSNPN and CDR2 is SVGIG in the germline V gene (reference sequence). The CDR3 DNA is TGTGCCTGGGGCCCCGGGGGTGTACTCGGGCAGTACTTC. Translation gives CAWGPGGVLGQYF.

This sequence joins TRBV19 and TRBJ1-1; no firm D call. V was cut by 7 bases and J by 8 bases, with 11 bases left in between. Per the germline V gene, CDR1 is LNHDA and CDR2 is SQIVND (reference sequence). The CDR3 runs 11 residues. The CDR3 DNA reads as TGTGCCAGTACAATGTGGGCAGAAGCTTTCTTT. Encoded protein: CASTMWAEAFF.

This chain connects TRBV27 to TRBJ1-6; D remains unclear. Trimming removed 5 bases from V and 7 bases from J, with 18 bases in between. CDR3 length: 16 residues. Germline CDR1 reads MNHEY; CDR2 reads SMNVEV (reference sequence). CDR3: CASSKSPKPSNSPLHF. The CDR3 DNA follows: TGTGCCAGCAGTAAGAGCCCCAAGCCCTCAAATTCACCCCTCCACTTT.

The gene calls are TRBV6-2 or TRBV6-3 and TRBJ2-6; 8 bases align to TRBD2. The CDR3 length is 19 residues. Germline V lookup: CDR1 MNHEY, CDR2 SVGEGT. V was pared by 1 base and J by 0 bases, with 8 bases of the junction left unmatched. CDR3 coding DNA: TGTGCCAGCAGTTACTTGCCGAAGCGGGGGACCTCTGGGGCCAACGTCCTGACTTTC. It translates to CASSYLPKRGTSGANVLTF.

V is TRBV5-4 and J is TRBJ1-1; TRBD1 aligns across 8 bases. CDR1 is SGHNT, CDR2 YYREEE, per germline (reference sequence). Trimming took 2 bases from V and 8 from J; bases not matched to a gene: 2. There are 12 residues in the CDR3. CDR3 sequence: CASSLDRGEAFF. In DNA form, the CDR3 reads TGTGCCAGCAGCTTAGACAGGGGAGAAGCTTTCTTT. The entire variable domain, with the rest obtained from reference TRBV5-4 and TRBJ1-1, is as follows: ETGVTQSPTHLIKTRGQQVTLRCSSQSGHNTVSWYQQALGQGPQFIFQYYREEENGRGNFPPRFSGLQFPNYSSELNVNALELDDSALYLCASSLDRGEAFFGQGTRLTVV.

The chain couples TRBV6-5 to TRBJ1-1; TRBD1 agrees at 8 bases. Per the germline V gene, CDR1 is MNHEY and CDR2 is SVGAGI. Unmatched junction bases numbered 4, after V lost 0 bases and J lost 1 base. This CDR3 region has 16 residues. The CDR3: CASSYSTGAENTEAFF. In nucleotides, the CDR3 is TGTGCCAGCAGTTACTCGACAGGGGCTGAGAACACTGAAGCTTTCTTT.

This sequence joins TRBV7-2 and TRBJ1-3; 12 bases match TRBD1. Trimming took 4 bases from V and 4 from J; bases not matched to a gene: 11. Germline V CDR1 and CDR2: SGHTA, FQGNSA. This CDR3 spans 18 amino acids. This CDR3 is CASSSKGTGGALGNTIYF. DNA of the CDR3: TGTGCCAGCAGCTCCAAAGGGACAGGGGGCGCGTTGGGAAACACCATATATTTT.

The V gene is TRBV6-5, the J gene TRBJ2-3; possibly TRBD2 for D (5 bases). The CDR3 contains 12 residues. The V end was cut by 6 bases, the J end by 8 bases, with 12 bases between. Looked up from germline, CDR1 is MNHEY and CDR2 is SVGAGI. The CDR3 region is CASSKGSTTQYF. Here the CDR3 DNA reads TGTGCCAGCAGCAAAGGGAGTACTACGCAGTATTTT.

V usage is TRBV9 and J usage is TRBJ1-4, with D perhaps TRBD1 (5 bases). Germline values: CDR1 SGDLS, CDR2 YYNGEE. The V gene lost 0 bases and the J gene lost 6 bases, with 9 bases spanning the gap. The CDR3 totals 14 residues. The CDR3 protein is CASSVGGEDEKLFF. The CDR3 region has the DNA TGTGCCAGCAGCGTAGGAGGGGAGGATGAAAAACTGTTTTTT.

The chain has TRBV6-5 and TRBJ1-1; no reliable D call. The CDR3 loop spans 14 amino acids. Germline assignment: CDR1 MNHEY and CDR2 SVGAGI. Trimming took off 7 bases at V and 2 bases at J, with 14 bases between the two ends. The CDR3 DNA sequence: TGTGCCAGCACCCCCCCGGAGGGCAACACTGAAGCTTTCTTT. Its protein is CASTPPEGNTEAFF.

The chain joins TRBV5-1 to TRBJ1-4; D perhaps matches TRBD1 (5 bases). From germline, CDR1 is SGHRS and CDR2 YFSETQ. V gave up 0 bases and J gave up 3 bases, with 9 bases separating them. The CDR3 covers 15 residues. DNA for the CDR3: TGCGCCAGCAGCTTGGAGGGGAAGGCTAATGAAAAACTGTTTTTT. Encoded protein: CASSLEGKANEKLFF.

The V gene is TRBV3-1 (or the pseudogene TRBV3-2), the J gene TRBJ1-2; tentatively, D is TRBD1 (6 bases). From germline, CDR1 is LGHDT and CDR2 YNNKEL (reference sequence). Trimming pared 1 base from V and 2 bases from J, leaving 26 bases between. CDR3 length: 20 amino acids. The CDR3 nucleotides are TGTGCCAGCAGCCAAGCTCAGACCCCGGGACAACTAACAGCCAACTATGGCTACACCTTC. Translation: CASSQAQTPGQLTANYGYTF.

The V call is TRBV14, the J call TRBJ1-3, with D perhaps matching TRBD1 (5 bases). In germline, CDR1 is SGHDN, CDR2 FVKESK. Trimming shortened V by 4 bases and J by 7 bases, and 14 bases separated the two germline ends. CDR3 length: 14 amino acids. DNA for the CDR3: TGTGCCAGCAGCCCAACCCAGGGATACAACACCATATATTTT. Translated, it gives CASSPTQGYNTIYF.

This clone has a handful of counts. V gene TRBV2 combines with J gene TRBJ1-2; possibly TRBD1 for D (5 bases). V was clipped by 8 bases and J by 3 bases, with 10 bases between them. This CDR3 is built from 12 residues. Germline V gene lookup returns CDR1 SNHLY and CDR2 FYNNEI. CDR3 sequence (DNA): TGTGCCAGCGGACGGGGGGACTATGGCTACACCTTC. Its translation: CASGRGDYGYTF.

V gene TRBV7-2 combines with J gene TRBJ2-7; D is perhaps TRBD2 (6 bases). The CDR3 extends over 17 amino acids. Germline lookup yields CDR1 SGHTA and CDR2 FQGNSA. Trimming took 2 bases from V and 2 from J, leaving 19 bases between them. The CDR3 protein is CASSLKGSRGFPYEQYF. The CDR3 bases are TGTGCCAGCAGCTTAAAGGGGTCCCGGGGGTTCCCCTACGAGCAGTACTTC.

The chain employs TRBV2 and TRBJ2-3; 11 bases are a match to TRBD2. This CDR3 has 16 residues. J lost 0 bases, V lost 6 bases, and 5 bases had no gene match. Looked up from germline, CDR1 is SNHLY and CDR2 is FYNNEI. CDR3 sequence reads: CASRLSGGASTDTQYF. CDR3 DNA: TGTGCCAGCAGGCTTAGCGGGGGGGCGAGCACAGATACGCAGTATTTT.

The V call is TRBV24-1, the J call TRBJ2-2; 8 nucleotides align to TRBD1. The V gene end was trimmed by 9 bases and the J gene end by 7 bases; junction bases not matched to a gene: 12. The germline V gene encodes CDR1 KGHDR and CDR2 SFDVKD. The CDR3 is made up of 15 amino acids. The CDR3 loop is CATQGAQGFGGELFF. The CDR3 nucleotides are TGTGCCACCCAGGGGGCACAGGGTTTTGGCGGGGAGCTGTTTTTT.

The chain links TRBV21-1 to TRBJ1-5; the table's D call, TRBD1, has no DNA check behind it. TRBV21-1 is recorded as a pseudogene. CDR3 length: 17 amino acids. This CDR3 reads CASSKFLRQELNQPQHF. For the CDR3, the DNA is TGTGCCAGCAGCAAATTTCTTAGACAGGAACTAAATCAGCCCCAGCATTTT.

The chain has TRBV7-3 and TRBJ1-3; D is undetermined. CDR3 length: 10 residues. The V gene's germline CDR1 is SGHTA and CDR2 FQGTGA. V lost 8 bases and J 7 bases, leaving 6 bases between the germline ends. CDR3 region: CASARNTIYF. CDR3 DNA sequence: TGTGCCAGCGCCCGGAACACCATATATTTT.